The count of the clone carrying this T cell receptor (beta chain) is one. The antigen is unknown. Here immunoSEQ multiplex PCR was the method, and the copy in TCRdb shows in-frame clones only, minus some. The repertoire holds about 140,000 clones, roughly nine tenths seen once, with under 2% in the top ten. The data are from a study of T cell responses to AZD1222 COVID-19 vaccine. V was pared by 7 bases and J by 4 bases, with 15 bases of the junction left unmatched. Germline CDR1 LNHDA, CDR2 SQIVND (reference sequence). The CDR3 runs to 17 residues. Study-level findings and limits: After the peak T cell response, and only then, were repertoires sampled. Regions left unmutated in variants are reportedly the target of nearly half of spike-specific TCRs. Regions 160-218 and 743-854 dominated among vaccine-associated CD4 TCRs spanning spike.

The clonotype was recovered from an adult in good health. The J gene is TRBJ1-5, the V gene TRBV19, with 8 bases lining up with TRBD1. The input for sequencing was peripheral blood, taken on day 0 of AZD1222 vaccination. CDR3 sequence (DNA): TGTGCCAGTACCGCGGGACAGGTTCGGGGTTGGAATCAGCCCCAGCATTTT. It specifies CASTAGQVRGWNQPQHF.